Sequencing of this TCR beta chain was carried out in a study of long-term antiretroviral therapy in people with HIV. Findings of the study overall: HIV repertoires had narrower CDR3 length ranges than controls.

Two or more post-ART PBMC samples, plus at least one pre-ART sample, were available for each donor. Running of the v3.0 immunoSEQ assay took place at survey level. Using immunoSEQ multiplex PCR, the repertoire was profiled, and TCRdb retains in-frame clones only, with some absent. The sample holds fewer than 25,000 clones, approximately 95% seen once. V lost 5 bases to trimming and J lost 4 bases, with 14 bases between them. The length of the CDR3 is 15 residues. The V gene's germline CDR1 is SEHNR and CDR2 FQNEAQ (reference sequence). A word on this clone: Its antigen is not known.

Here the sequenced sample was unsorted PBMCs, taken around 5 years after starting antiretroviral therapy. This receptor was obtained from a woman between 50 and 59 years old with HIV. J is TRBJ2-2 and V is TRBV7-9; D could derive from TRBD1 or TRBD2 (6 bases each). The CDR3 sequence is CASSPVGGGTGELFF. CDR3 in DNA: TGTGCCAGCAGCCCGGTGGGGGGCGGCACCGGGGAGCTGTTTTTT.